Here is one T cell receptor (beta chain) with its context. Its target antigen remains unknown. Sequence at one end of the junction differs from germline and may be a read error. The sample belongs to a study of regulatory T cells in long-lasting Graves disease (dated by TCRdb to the early 2020s). Study-wide context: In the newly diagnosed Graves' disease group, patients had been taking antithyroid drugs for less than 3 months. The study was registered as a clinical trial and conducted in China. A total of roughly 33 samples were covered by TCR sequencing, comprising roughly 13 persistent and approximately 20 newly diagnosed Graves' disease patients. Peripheral blood TCR sequencing and RNA sequencing compared persistent Graves' disease patients with newly diagnosed Graves' disease patients.

Counted from cysteine to phenylalanine, this CDR3 has 15 amino acids. Only the CDR3 portion is preserved as DNA: 45 bases, with reading frame beginning at the first base. CDR1 and CDR2, per the germline V gene, are SNHLY and FYNNEI. The intended sense of this specimen's time point label: newly diagnosed GD, antithyroid drugs for less than 3 months. For both TCR sequencing and RNA sequencing, RNA was extracted from PBMCs in TRIzol. The diagnosis of Graves' disease was made according to American Thyroid Association guidelines. Patients for the study were recruited at an endocrinology department in Xi'an, China. From each patient, roughly 9 milliliters of peripheral blood was collected into an EDTA anticoagulant tube. PBMCs were isolated by Ficoll Paque Plus density gradient separation without further T cell sorting. An Agilent 2100 Bioanalyzer and agarose gel were used to check RNA quality, and a NanoDrop 2000 was used to measure RNA concentration.

Study-wide conclusions, independent of this receptor: Persistent Graves' disease patients showed lower TCR Shannon entropy and fewer highly expanded clones than newly diagnosed patients, suggesting clonal expansion. The study examined only peripheral blood because the primary lesion, thyroid tissue, could not be accessed. As a limitation, the authors acknowledged that the small sample size may reduce accuracy. Persistent disease showed preferential use of TRBV28, TRBJ1-2 and TRBJ2-5, whereas newly diagnosed disease favored TRBV20-1 and TRBJ2-1. Patients with persistent disease shared more public clonotypes (under 3,000) than newly diagnosed patients did (more than 900). Sequencing and analysis were limited to the TCR beta chain.

Libraries were built with multiplex PCR. Sequencing used an Illumina HiSeq 4000. To build TCR beta libraries, CDR3 regions were amplified by Arm-PCR using iRepertoire HTBI primers. PCR products were gel purified before sequencing. The authors' analysis ran thus. Across samples, 60 to 75 TRBV and roughly 15 TRBJ segments were identified and used for gene usage analysis of CDR3 amino acid clonotypes. COPE and FqMerger were used to merge filtered high-quality paired reads into contigs. BLAST was used to align contigs to IMGT TRBV, TRBD and TRBJ reference genes, with CDR3 defined following IMGT. Any clonotype with a frequency above 0.1% was counted as a highly expanded clone. Shannon entropy served as the measure of repertoire diversity, while the Gini coefficient captured V-J evenness. Clonotypes shared by more than one individual were considered public. TCRdb reprocessed the public reads (quality trimming at Q25 with fastp, clone calling with MiXCR) and kept in-frame beta chains. Each entry merges the rows of one CDR3 protein and shows their most common DNA and genes. It is TCRdb's table, rather than the study itself, that gives the V and J calls and clone size. The sample yields some 490,000 distinct CDR3 sequences; approximately 12% were counted once. The ten largest clones add up to roughly 8.9% of the sample.

These data were also reused for a study on T cells in Graves' hyperthyroidism and ophthalmopathy. The second study reports: Stable Graves' hyperthyroidism was defined as no progression to ophthalmopathy during 18 months of follow-up. Hyperthyroidism patients were newly diagnosed, had a disease duration of under 2 months, and were aged 18 to 65 years. Exclusion was applied to patients with uncontrolled infections, other autoimmune diseases, pregnancy or lactation. Diagnoses were established on the basis of clinical symptoms, serum thyroxine and TRAb, thyroid ultrasound, and orbital computed tomography. A first-round RT-PCR of the TCR CDR3 used the HTBI primer set with the Qiagen OneStep RT-PCR kit. Most expanded thyroid clonotypes (frequency above 0.001) were also detected in blood, suggesting blood repertoires may reflect thyroid immune responses. In cross-validation, a model built on a 13 V-J signature told ophthalmopathy apart from stable hyperthyroidism with 85% to 90% sensitivity and roughly 81% specificity, and in testing the same model reached 80%/75%. During validation, the model predicted progression to ophthalmopathy a median of approximately 6 months ahead of onset, with around 71% sensitivity and about 75% specificity. To identify distinguishing TCR V-J signatures, a discovery cohort of about 95 patients was used, comprising 43 with Graves' ophthalmopathy and 55 to 65 with stable Graves' hyperthyroidism. Whether ophthalmopathy could be predicted prospectively was tested in an independent validation cohort made up of some 20 hyperthyroidism patients plus 17 patients who later progressed to ophthalmopathy. The roughly 94 discovery patients were randomly split 7:3 into training and test sets. The study also compared thyroid tissue and blood T-cell repertoires from a handful of Graves' hyperthyroidism patients. After sampling, hyperthyroidism patients received methimazole starting at 30 mg daily, and ophthalmopathy patients received high-dose intravenous methylprednisolone. Libraries were constructed in a second round of multiplex PCR, after which size selection and purification were performed. The libraries were sequenced on an Illumina HiSeq2000 using paired-end 100 bp reads. SOAPnuke was used to process the raw data, removing reads that contained adapters or uncalled bases, had a mean Phred below 15, or lacked an exact match to the constant primer or identifier. COPE v1.2.5 was used to merge the high-quality paired reads, and each unique nucleotide sequence was defined as a clonotype. MiTCR v1.1 was used to align clonotypes to the IMGT TRBV, TRBD and TRBJ reference segments. The analysis was restricted to V-J combinations with a frequency above 0.0001, which together covered just over 99% of the repertoires. The TCS score was defined as F50 (clonal expansion) divided by E x V (chaos), with BLOSUM62-based TCRdist calculated between CDR3 peptides within each V-J. Welch's t-statistics and random forest reduced around 550 V-J features to 13, which were used in a naive Bayes classifier (R e1071). No statistical method was used to fix the sample size in advance, and group allocation was not hidden from the investigators. TCR Vbeta CDR3 sequencing of 120 to 150 peripheral blood samples (approximately 44 ophthalmopathy, some 75 hyperthyroidism and 17 progressor patients) is reported in the paper.

The material sequenced was peripheral blood mononuclear cells (PBMCs), taken at new diagnosis, from a patient treated with antithyroid drugs. The chain was built from TRBV2 and TRBJ2-2; the D gene is possibly TRBD1 or TRBD2, each agreeing over 7 bases. This clonotype was obtained from a woman aged 30 to 39 with Graves disease. Donor details come from another sample of the same person, matched by shared clones. The CDR3 in this case is CASRGGRANTGELFF. At the DNA level, the sequence is TGCGCCAGCAGGGGGGGACGGGCGAACACCGGGGAGCTGTTTTTT.